These T cell receptor beta chains were read from a single sample in a study of cytomegalovirus exposure and HLA in healthy donors. The repertoire was sequenced with immunoSEQ multiplex PCR; TCRdb's copy has only in-frame clones and lacks some. The sample carries roughly 120,000 clones, roughly two thirds recorded once. The specimen sequenced was PBMCs. These receptors were obtained from a man in his thirties or forties in good health and CMV-seropositive. Each CDR3 is given with its conserved first and last residue. D genes are given only for firm matches. Not every row has a clone size; where given, it reads once, few, many or a size class.

TRBJ2-3,NA,NA,TRBV7-9,CASSLESGVTQYF,TGTGCCAGCAGCTTAGAGTCGGGAGTTACGCAGTATTTT
TRBJ2-7,NA,NA,TRBV9,CASSASLEIYEQYF,TGTGCCAGCAGCGCCTCACTCGAAATCTACGAGCAGTACTTC
TRBJ2-2,NA,NA,TRBV30,CAWSSQAGQLFF,TGTGCCTGGAGTAGCCAGGCGGGACAGCTGTTTTTT
TRBJ1-4,TRBD1,once,TRBV5-1,CASSRDRGYEKLFF,TGCGCCAGCAGCAGAGACAGGGGGTATGAAAAACTGTTTTTT
TRBJ2-7,TRBD1,NA,TRBV6-5,CASSYGTGDNYEQYF,TGTGCCAGCAGTTACGGGACAGGGGATAACTACGAGCAGTACTTC
TRBJ2-1,NA,NA,TRBV7-6,CASSFSWGGSSYNEQFF,TGTGCCAGCAGCTTTAGTTGGGGCGGCAGCTCCTACAATGAGCAGTTCTTC
TRBJ1-3,NA,NA,TRBV7-9,CASSPRGVTETGNTIYF,TGTGCCAGCAGCCCTCGCGGGGTAACAGAGACTGGAAACACCATATATTTT
TRBJ2-7,TRBD1,NA,TRBV18,CASSPPGTGTGVHEQYF,TGTGCCAGCTCACCGCCGGGAACCGGGACAGGGGTCCACGAGCAGTACTTC
TRBJ1-5,NA,NA,TRBV5-1,CASSRDSPTDQPQHF,TGCGCCAGCAGCCGAGACAGCCCCACCGATCAGCCCCAGCATTTT
TRBJ2-3,TRBD2,NA,TRBV30,CAWSGLAGGQGRTDTQYF,TGTGCCTGGAGTGGATTAGCGGGAGGCCAAGGACGCACAGATACGCAGTATTTT
TRBJ2-5,TRBD2,NA,TRBV5-4,CASSSGLAGGRGQETQYF,TGTGCCAGCAGCTCGGGACTAGCGGGAGGGCGGGGTCAAGAGACCCAGTACTTC
TRBJ2-1,TRBD1,NA,TRBV10-1,CASSGQGSRSYNEQFF,TGCGCCAGCAGTGGACAGGGGAGTCGGTCCTACAATGAGCAGTTCTTC
TRBJ1-4,NA,NA,TRBV19,CASKMGHRMWAELFF,TGTGCCAGTAAAATGGGACACCGTATGTGGGCCGAACTGTTTTTT
TRBJ1-2,NA,NA,TRBV9,CASSPGQRFAYGYTF,TGTGCCAGCAGCCCCGGACAGCGTTTTGCCTATGGCTACACCTTC
TRBJ2-4,NA,NA,TRBV28,CASSPWDTGRGYF,TGTGCCAGCAGTCCCTGGGACACCGGCCGGGGGTACTTC
TRBJ2-1,TRBD2,NA,TRBV9,CASSLAGGPSDEQFF,TGTGCCAGCAGTTTAGCGGGAGGGCCTTCCGATGAGCAGTTCTTC
TRBJ1-1,NA,NA,TRBV21-1,CASSKGTGVVNTEAFF,TGTGCCAGCAGCAAAGGGACAGGGGTAGTGAACACTGAAGCTTTCTTT
TRBJ2-5,NA,NA,TRBV4-1,CASSQDPRIETQYF,TGCGCCAGCAGCCAAGATCCTAGGATCGAGACCCAGTACTTC
TRBJ2-7,NA,NA,TRBV2,CASRENRELRVYEQYF,TGTGCCAGCAGGGAGAACAGGGAGTTAAGGGTCTACGAGCAGTACTTC
TRBJ2-2,NA,NA,TRBV29-1,CSVALAGQNTGELFF,TGCAGCGTTGCCCTGGCGGGGCAGAACACCGGGGAGCTGTTTTTT
TRBJ2-4,TRBD1,NA,TRBV6-6,CASSYTGQGNYIQYF,TGTGCCAGCAGTTACACCGGACAGGGTAATTACATTCAGTACTTC
TRBJ2-2,NA,NA,TRBV5-1,CASSQGSAGELFF,TGCGCCAGCAGCCAGGGGAGCGCCGGGGAGCTGTTTTTT
TRBJ2-7,TRBD2,few,TRBV6-5,CASSYEVGRPYEQYF,TGTGCCAGCAGTTACGAAGTCGGGAGGCCCTACGAGCAGTACTTC
TRBJ1-1,TRBD1,NA,TRBV2,CASSEGGQPNTEAFF,TGTGCCAGCAGTGAAGGGGGACAGCCGAACACTGAAGCTTTCTTT
TRBJ2-5,TRBD1,once,TRBV5-1,CASSPSVGTGETQYF,TGCGCCAGCAGCCCATCGGTCGGGACAGGCGAGACCCAGTACTTC
TRBJ2-7,TRBD2,NA,TRBV7-2,CASSLEGLTSSYEQYF,TGTGCCAGCAGCTTAGAGGGACTAACGAGCTCCTACGAGCAGTACTTC
TRBJ2-2,NA,NA,TRBV7-3,CASSFVSTGELFF,TGTGCCAGCAGCTTCGTATCCACCGGGGAGCTGTTTTTT
TRBJ2-7,TRBD1,NA,TRBV23-1,CASSQPDPTGSAYEQYF,TGCGCCAGCAGTCAACCCGACCCGACAGGGAGCGCCTACGAGCAGTACTTC
TRBJ2-1,NA,NA,TRBV5-8,CASSLGGSSGPFF,TGTGCCAGCAGCTTGGGAGGGTCTTCCGGCCCGTTCTTC
TRBJ1-3,NA,few,TRBV6-1,CASSVERSGNTIYF,TGTGCCAGCAGTGTCGAGCGCTCTGGAAACACCATATATTTT
TRBJ2-7,TRBD2,NA,TRBV6-5,CASSYLREGPYEQYF,TGTGCCAGCAGTTACTTGCGGGAGGGCCCTTACGAGCAGTACTTC
TRBJ2-1,TRBD1,NA,TRBV6-5,CASTTDRGFDNEQFF,TGTGCCAGCACCACGGACAGGGGATTTGACAATGAGCAGTTCTTC
TRBJ2-7,TRBD2,NA,TRBV2,CASRSTSGMYEQYF,TGTGCCAGCAGATCCACTAGCGGGATGTACGAGCAGTACTTC
TRBJ2-1,NA,NA,TRBV11-2,CASSLEVARNEQFF,TGTGCCAGCAGCTTAGAGGTAGCGCGCAATGAGCAGTTCTTC
TRBJ1-1,TRBD1,NA,TRBV27,CASSLSRGATEAFF,TGTGCCAGCAGTTTATCCAGGGGGGCCACTGAAGCTTTCTTT
TRBJ1-1,TRBD1,NA,TRBV5-1,CASSGGTGGTEAFF,TGCGCCAGCAGCGGGGGGACAGGAGGCACTGAAGCTTTCTTT
TRBJ2-7,TRBD1,few,TRBV6-1,CASTLLLTGVGEQYF,TGTGCCAGCACCTTACTCCTAACAGGGGTAGGCGAGCAGTACTTC
TRBJ1-1,TRBD1,NA,TRBV5-1,CASSTQGGNTEAFF,TGCGCCAGCAGCACACAGGGGGGGAACACTGAAGCTTTCTTT
TRBJ2-1,TRBD1,NA,TRBV28,CASSWTGYWFF,TGTGCCAGCAGTTGGACAGGGTATTGGTTCTTC
TRBJ2-2,NA,NA,TRBV6-4,CASSDRGQAGELFF,TGTGCCAGCAGTGACAGGGGCCAGGCCGGGGAGCTGTTTTTT